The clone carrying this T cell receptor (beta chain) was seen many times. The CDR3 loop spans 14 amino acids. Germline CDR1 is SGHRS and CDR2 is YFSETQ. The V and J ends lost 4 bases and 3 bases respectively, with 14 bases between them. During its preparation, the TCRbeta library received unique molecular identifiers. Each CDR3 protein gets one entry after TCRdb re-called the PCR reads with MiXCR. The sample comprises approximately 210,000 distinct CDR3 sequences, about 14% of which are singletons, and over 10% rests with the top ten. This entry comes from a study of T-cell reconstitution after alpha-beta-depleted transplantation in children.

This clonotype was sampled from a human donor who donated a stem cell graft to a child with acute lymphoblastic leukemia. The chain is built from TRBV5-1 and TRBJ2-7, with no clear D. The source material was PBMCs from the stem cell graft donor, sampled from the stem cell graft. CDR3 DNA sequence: TGCGCCAGCAGCGAGAGTCGGGTGCGCTACGAGCAGTACTTC. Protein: CASSESRVRYEQYF.